Listed below are T cell receptor beta chains from one sample, sequenced in a study of cytomegalovirus exposure and HLA in healthy donors. Generated by immunoSEQ multiplex PCR, the TCRdb table keeps only in-frame clones and is missing some. The table includes about 200,000 clones, roughly 83% detected once. The sample consisted of PBMCs. These TCRs come from a woman aged 18 to 35 in good health and CMV-seronegative. Each CDR3 is given with its conserved first and last residue. Each record gives: CDR3 protein, CDR3 DNA, J gene, V gene, D gene, clone size, CDR3 length. The D gene is left open where the match is weak. Clone size is stated in some rows and not others, as once, few, many or a class when expanded.

CASSSDTVTNEKLFF | TGTGCCAGCAGCTCGGATACCGTAACTAATGAAAAACTGTTTTTT | TRBJ1-4 | TRBV7-2 | - | - | 15
CASSDGTSRDEQFF | TGCGCCAGCAGCGACGGGACTAGCAGGGATGAGCAGTTCTTC | TRBJ2-1 | TRBV5-1 | TRBD2 | - | 14
CASSPSTAAEAFF | TGTGCCAGTAGTCCAAGTACCGCTGCCGAAGCTTTCTTT | TRBJ1-1 | TRBV19 | - | few | 13
CASSQDVSGPGDEKLFF | TGCGCCAGCAGCCAAGACGTTTCGGGGCCCGGGGATGAAAAACTGTTTTTT | TRBJ1-4 | TRBV4-1 | - | few | 17
CASSPFGPSYNEQFF | TGTGCCAGCAGTCCGTTTGGTCCCAGCTACAATGAGCAGTTCTTC | TRBJ2-1 | TRBV2 | - | - | 15
CASSPHGGGSAYEQYF | TGTGCCAGCAGTCCCCACGGGGGGGGGTCAGCCTACGAGCAGTACTTC | TRBJ2-7 | TRBV9 | TRBD2 | once | 16
CAWRPGNQGEQFF | TGTGCCTGGAGACCAGGGAACCAGGGTGAGCAGTTCTTC | TRBJ2-1 | TRBV30 | - | - | 13
CASSIRGHDQPQHF | TGTGCCAGCTCCATTAGGGGTCACGATCAGCCCCAGCATTTT | TRBJ1-5 | TRBV18 | - | few | 14
CASSQAGQGTNEKLFF | TGCGCCAGCAGCCAGGCCGGACAGGGAACTAATGAAAAACTGTTTTTT | TRBJ1-4 | TRBV4-1 | TRBD1 | - | 16
CASSLGDRGHSDEQYF | TGTGCCAGCAGCTTAGGGGACAGGGGCCACTCCGACGAGCAGTACTTC | TRBJ2-7 | TRBV7-9 | TRBD1 | - | 16
CSGSTLASGGGEQFF | TGCAGCGGTTCTACATTAGCGAGCGGAGGAGGTGAGCAGTTCTTC | TRBJ2-1 | TRBV29-1 | - | - | 15
CASSQSTVFNQPQHF | TGTGCCAGCAGCCAGTCGACGGTTTTCAATCAGCCCCAGCATTTT | TRBJ1-5 | TRBV4-2 | - | - | 15
CASSLSRGQETQYF | TGTGCCAGCAGCTTGAGTAGGGGTCAAGAGACCCAGTACTTC | TRBJ2-5 | TRBV5-4 | - | - | 14
CASSEYRVLDGETQYF | TGTGCCAGCAGTGAATACAGGGTGCTGGATGGAGAGACCCAGTACTTC | TRBJ2-5 | TRBV25-1 | - | - | 16
CASSPGQGGAEAFF | TGTGCCAGCTCACCAGGACAGGGGGGGGCTGAAGCTTTCTTT | TRBJ1-1 | TRBV18 | TRBD1 | - | 14
CASSQGYSYEQYF | TGTGCCAGCTCACAGGGGTACTCCTACGAGCAGTACTTC | TRBJ2-7 | TRBV18 | - | few | 13
CASSHPTGLEYEQYF | TGCGCCAGCAGCCACCCGACAGGATTAGAATACGAGCAGTACTTC | TRBJ2-7 | TRBV4-1 | - | - | 15
CSVLLGSVGGYTF | TGCAGCGTTCTACTGGGATCGGTGGGGGGCTACACCTTC | TRBJ1-2 | TRBV29-1 | - | - | 13
CASSPRTSGSWYEQFF | TGTGCCAGCAGCCCACGGACTAGCGGGAGTTGGTATGAGCAGTTCTTC | TRBJ2-1 | TRBV27 | TRBD2 | - | 16
CASSLNRDRGTDTQYF | TGTGCCAGCAGCCTTAATAGGGACAGGGGCACAGATACGCAGTATTTT | TRBJ2-3 | TRBV9 | TRBD1 | - | 16
CASSLGVRELFF | TGTGCCAGCAGCTTAGGGGTGAGGGAGCTGTTTTTT | TRBJ2-2 | TRBV11-2 | - | - | 12
CASSPGDRDREKLFF | TGTGCCAGCAGCCCAGGGGACAGGGATCGGGAAAAACTGTTTTTT | TRBJ1-4 | TRBV9 | TRBD1 | once | 15
CATRATSGSYAGELFF | TGTGCCACCAGAGCAACTAGCGGGAGTTACGCCGGGGAGCTGTTTTTT | TRBJ2-2 | TRBV15 | TRBD2 | - | 16
CASSLWTGVNQPQHF | TGTGCCAGCAGCCTCTGGACAGGGGTTAATCAGCCCCAGCATTTT | TRBJ1-5 | TRBV5-5 | TRBD1 | once | 15
CASSWGQGPGDTQYF | TGTGCCAGCAGCTGGGGACAGGGTCCAGGAGATACGCAGTATTTT | TRBJ2-3 | TRBV28 | TRBD1 | - | 15
CASSPLPGQGYNEQFF | TGCGCCAGCAGCCCCTTACCGGGACAGGGATACAATGAGCAGTTCTTC | TRBJ2-1 | TRBV5-1 | TRBD1 | - | 16
CASKTANYGYTF | TGTGCCAGCAAAACAGCGAACTATGGCTACACCTTC | TRBJ1-2 | TRBV28 | - | few | 12
CASSPALGRGEKLFF | TGCGCCAGCAGCCCGGCCCTGGGGAGGGGTGAAAAACTGTTTTTT | TRBJ1-4 | TRBV5-1 | - | - | 15
CASSLTSGSGEQYF | TGCGCCAGCAGCCTTACGAGTGGGTCGGGAGAGCAGTACTTC | TRBJ2-7 | TRBV4-1 | - | - | 14
CASSSPAGGSYNEQFF | TGTGCCAGCAGTTCCCCAGCGGGAGGGTCCTACAATGAGCAGTTCTTC | TRBJ2-1 | TRBV28 | TRBD2 | - | 16
CASSLVAGGQPQHF | TGTGCCAGCAGCTTGGTTGCAGGGGGTCAGCCCCAGCATTTT | TRBJ1-5 | TRBV5-5 | TRBD1 | - | 14
CASSQAETQYF | TGCGCCAGCAGCCAAGCTGAGACCCAGTACTTC | TRBJ2-5 | TRBV4-1 | - | - | 11
CASSWDRGSYEQYF | TGTGCCAGCAGTTGGGACAGGGGATCCTACGAGCAGTACTTC | TRBJ2-7 | TRBV27 | TRBD1 | - | 14
CASSYPEVSEFDGYTF | TGTGCCAGCAGTTACCCTGAGGTCTCGGAGTTCGATGGCTACACCTTC | TRBJ1-2 | TRBV6-6 | - | - | 16
CASSQEGTGGNQPQHF | TGTGCCAGCAGCCAAGAGGGGACAGGGGGCAATCAGCCCCAGCATTTT | TRBJ1-5 | TRBV4-2 | TRBD1 | - | 16
CASSPLDSGLSSYEQYF | TGTGCCAGCTCACCACTAGATAGCGGGTTAAGCTCCTACGAGCAGTACTTC | TRBJ2-7 | TRBV18 | TRBD2 | - | 17
CASSTRPQRDMLMSEQFF | TGTGCCAGCAGCACCCGCCCCCAGCGGGATATGCTAATGAGTGAGCAGTTCTTC | TRBJ2-1 | TRBV11-2 | TRBD2 | few | 18
CAASKAHSNQPQHF | TGTGCCGCTTCTAAGGCCCATAGCAATCAGCCCCAGCATTTT | TRBJ1-5 | TRBV6-5 | - | - | 14
CASSFAGGDQFF | TGCGCCAGCAGCTTTGCGGGAGGAGACCAGTTCTTC | TRBJ2-1 | TRBV5-1 | TRBD2 | - | 12
CASSFGNRQEQYYEQYF | TGTGCCAGCAGCTTTGGGAACCGACAGGAGCAATACTACGAGCAGTACTTC | TRBJ2-7 | TRBV12-1 | - | - | 17
CASSLGLGYEQYF | TGTGCCAGCAGCCTAGGGTTGGGTTACGAGCAGTACTTC | TRBJ2-7 | TRBV28 | - | - | 13
CASSQVSYYEQFF | TGTGCCAGCAGCCAAGTGTCGTACTATGAGCAGTTCTTC | TRBJ2-1 | TRBV14 | - | few | 13
CASKGDRGTNTEAFF | TGTGCCAGCAAAGGGGACAGGGGTACGAACACTGAAGCTTTCTTT | TRBJ1-1 | TRBV6-1 | TRBD1 | - | 15
CASRTGGLETQYF | TGTGCCAGCAGGACAGGGGGCCTGGAGACCCAGTACTTC | TRBJ2-5 | TRBV6-1 | TRBD1 | once | 13
CASSLGSNEQFF | TGTGCCAGCAGCTTGGGCAGCAATGAGCAGTTCTTC | TRBJ2-1 | TRBV7-9 | - | few | 12
CASRGLQGARETQYF | TGTGCCAGCAGGGGACTACAGGGGGCGCGAGAGACCCAGTACTTC | TRBJ2-5 | TRBV2 | TRBD1 | - | 15
CASSFQGGSTEAFF | TGCGCCAGCAGCTTCCAGGGGGGAAGCACTGAAGCTTTCTTT | TRBJ1-1 | TRBV5-1 | TRBD1 | - | 14
CASSKRTSGGPQETQYF | TGTGCCAGCAGCAAGCGGACTAGCGGGGGTCCCCAAGAGACCCAGTACTTC | TRBJ2-5 | TRBV11-2 | TRBD2 | - | 17
CASRDSNSYEQYF | TGTGCCAGCAGAGATAGTAACTCCTACGAGCAGTACTTC | TRBJ2-7 | TRBV6-6 | - | - | 13
CASSSPLGGATEAFF | TGTGCCAGCAGCTCCCCGTTAGGGGGCGCGACTGAAGCTTTCTTT | TRBJ1-1 | TRBV9 | TRBD1 | - | 15
CASSPTLRDRNEYHQPQHF | TGTGCCAGCAGCCCAACCCTCCGGGACAGAAACGAGTATCACCAGCCCCAGCATTTT | TRBJ1-5 | TRBV4-2 | TRBD1 | once | 19
CASSVAEGAGHTGELFF | TGTGCCAGCAGCGTAGCCGAGGGGGCAGGGCACACCGGGGAGCTGTTTTTT | TRBJ2-2 | TRBV9 | TRBD1 | - | 17
CASSLLSQGPNTGELFF | TGCGCCAGCAGCTTGCTCAGTCAGGGGCCGAACACCGGGGAGCTGTTTTTT | TRBJ2-2 | TRBV5-1 | - | - | 17
CASSLGWETQYF | TGTGCCAGCAGCCTGGGGTGGGAGACCCAGTACTTC | TRBJ2-5 | TRBV14 | - | - | 12
CASSLMEMNTEAFF | TGTGCCAGCTCGCTAATGGAGATGAACACTGAAGCTTTCTTT | TRBJ1-1 | TRBV18 | - | - | 14
CASSLENPQYF | TGTGCCAGCAGCTTAGAAAATCCGCAGTATTTT | TRBJ2-3 | TRBV7-8 | - | - | 11
CASSQTRTYEQYF | TGCGCCAGCAGCCAGACACGTACCTACGAGCAGTACTTC | TRBJ2-7 | TRBV4-1 | - | few | 13
CASSPGPSTDTQYF | TGTGCCAGCTCACCAGGGCCGAGCACAGATACGCAGTATTTT | TRBJ2-3 | TRBV18 | - | - | 14
CASSLSSGPEQPQHF | TGTGCCAGCAGCTTATCCTCCGGCCCTGAGCAGCCCCAGCATTTT | TRBJ1-5 | TRBV11-2 | - | once | 15